The entry below gives a single T cell receptor beta chain sequence along with its context. Its binding antigen is unknown. No base-level quality is on record; no much larger clone is a single base apart. The immunoSEQ hsTCRB assay version 4, run in survey mode, was used to sequence TCRbeta repertoires from genomic DNA. Genomic DNA was diluted to approximately 10 ng/uL, and up to 1 ug per sample was used for TCRbeta sequencing. Under the source paper's analysis protocol: TCRbeta data analysis was done in ImmunoSeq Analyzer 3.0, and diversity was calculated on productive nucleotide rearrangements. Lower-bound TCR diversity was estimated with the improved Chao index, and clonality with the Gini coefficient using the Immunarch R package. When different nucleotide rearrangements encoded the same CDR3beta amino acid sequence, each rearrangement was treated as a distinct clonotype. Differential abundance analysis identified TCRbeta sequences significantly enriched in antigen-responding cells relative to anti-CD3/anti-CD28-activated cells. GLIPH2 grouped TCRs by predicted peptide-MHC specificity, both within each participant and across combined participant data sets. The source is immuneACCESS, and TCRdb retained only in-frame sequences with V and J called. Part of the clones is not carried over; for the studies checked, unresolved V genes explain less than half of this, and the remainder is unexplained. V, J and clone size are those of that table, while D and trimming were read from the DNA. The sample table contains more than 25,000 clones; only one count was recorded for 78% of them. Over 0.8% of the sample rests with the top ten.

The data were taken from a study of persistence of HIV-infected CD4 T cells (TCRdb year 2020). In terms of the full investigation: The study isolated CMV- and HIV-1 Gag-responding CD4+ T cells from ART-treated individuals to examine antigen-driven clonal expansion of HIV-1-infected cells. The clonality of all cells in each sorted population was measured by TCRbeta sequencing, and the clonality of infected cells was measured by proviral sequencing. For the TCR cluster analysis across participants, 8 or 9 participants were included for CMV and over 5 participants for Gag. Apart from two participants who underwent leukapheresis at a single time point, peripheral blood samples of up to roughly 180 mL were collected from participants at multiple time points. Suppressive ART had been received by participants for a median of about eight years.

Study-wide conclusions, independent of this receptor: Enrichment of degenerate expanded CDR3beta sequences was found in antigen-responding cells, suggesting convergent selection of CD4+ responses to CMV and Gag. Bulk TCR analyses could not be limited to the rare CMV-responding cells that actually contained HIV-1 proviruses. Significantly lower TCRbeta richness was observed in CMV- and Gag-responding cells than in anti-CD3/anti-CD28-responding cells, and higher oligoclonality was observed in CMV-responding cells than in CD3/CD28-stimulated and Gag-responding cells. Within the same sorted populations, TCR oligoclonality correlated with proviral oligoclonality. Only a small number of individuals took part in the study, and the range of antigens tested was limited.

The sample's treatment or condition, from its label and the paper: suppressive antiretroviral therapy. Lysates of CMV-infected fibroblasts were used at 10 ug/mL for cell stimulation. Memory CD4+ T cells that did not respond, being CD40L-negative, CD69-negative and CD45RO-high, were sorted as memory populations depleted of antigen-responding cells. HIV-1-infected adults in whom suppressive ART had been started during chronic infection were enrolled as participants. Plasma HIV-1 RNA had been undetectable (below 50 copies/mL) in participants for at least 4 years. To be included, a participant needed positive CMV serology and a CD4+ T cell count above 400 cells/uL. Before stimulation, PBMCs were isolated using density centrifugation and then depleted of CD8+ T cells. For approximately 18 hours, the CD8-depleted PBMCs were stimulated with anti-CD28/CD49d costimulation, a CD40-blocking antibody, and enfuvirtide to prevent new infections. Cells were sorted on a Beckman Coulter MoFlo Legacy or XDP sorter, with propidium iodide excluding dead cells. Genomic DNA was extracted with the QIAamp DNA Mini Kit for samples above one million cells, otherwise with the Quick-DNA Microprep Kit.

The sequencing used CD4+ T cells sorted from PBMCs after approximately 18-hour stimulation, collected from a patient who received antiretroviral therapy. This specimen's cell subset or site label, per the study, means: CD40L-CD69- CD45RO-high memory CD4 T cells not responding to CMV lysate. The sequence was obtained from an adult woman with HIV who was CMV-seropositive.

The CDR3: CASSYRTGTGNTIYF. The nucleotide sequence reads as follows: TGTGCCAGCAGTTACAGGACAGGGACTGGAAACACCATATATTTT. The V and J segments used are TRBV6-5 and TRBJ1-3, and 8 bases in between align with TRBD1. The CDR3 sequence holds 15 residues, the cysteine and phenylalanine included. Just CDR3 DNA is preserved here, 45 bases in frame from base 1. From V the trimming removes 2 bases and from J it removes 2 bases, while the gene matches leave 2 bases of the junction unaccounted for. CDR1 is given as MNHEY and CDR2 as SVGAGI, both from the germline V gene.